The 32 T cell receptor beta chains reported below all come from one sample, sequenced in a study of T cell responses to AZD1222 COVID-19 vaccine. TCRdb's table, derived via immunoSEQ multiplex PCR, lists solely in-frame clones and lacks some. The repertoire has roughly 100,000 clones, roughly nine tenths of them found once; the top ten carry roughly 3.3%. The sample here was peripheral blood, taken 28 days after the second dose of the MenACWY control vaccine. These receptors were obtained from an adult who received the MenACWY meningococcal vaccine as a control.

This chain uses TRBV18 with TRBJ2-1; 10 bases align to TRBD2. Germline-derived CDR1 and CDR2 are KGHSH and LQKENI. The CDR3 length is 17 residues. V lost 3 bases and J lost 6; bases outside the gene matches: 11. In DNA, the CDR3 is TGTGCCAGCTCACCGCCAATTACTAGCGGGACCGCCAATGAGCAGTTCTTC. Amino acids: CASSPPITSGTANEQFF.

The chain joins TRBV18 to TRBJ1-5; D is ambiguous. Germline V lookup: CDR1 KGHSH, CDR2 LQKENI. CDR3 length equals 14 residues. Trimming pared 4 bases from V and 2 bases from J, leaving 9 bases between. The CDR3 bases are TGTGCCAGCTCACTCCAGGTTGGCAATCAGCCCCAGCATTTT. Amino acids: CASSLQVGNQPQHF.

V is TRBV14 and J is TRBJ1-4, with D possibly being TRBD1 (6 bases). Germline V gives CDR1 SGHDN, CDR2 FVKESK. V lost 0 bases to trimming and J lost 14 bases, with 13 bases between them. The CDR3 runs 13 residues. The DNA for the CDR3 is TGTGCCAGCAGCCAAGATCTCACAGGGTGGCTGTTTTTT. This sequence encodes CASSQDLTGWLFF.

The V and J genes are TRBV19 and TRBJ2-1, with 11 positions matching TRBD2. Germline CDR1 and CDR2: LNHDA and SQIVND (reference sequence). The CDR3 has 16 residues. V lost 5 bases and J lost 7; bases outside the gene matches: 10. In DNA form, the CDR3 reads TGTGCCAGTAGTGTACCACCTAGCGGGGGGCAGAATGAGCAGTTCTTC. Amino acids: CASSVPPSGGQNEQFF.

The chain links TRBV19 to TRBJ2-7, with D unresolved. This CDR3 has 13 amino acids. Germline assignment: CDR1 LNHDA and CDR2 SQIVND (reference sequence). V was clipped by 5 bases and J by 5 bases, with 13 bases between them. CDR3 sequence (DNA): TGTGCCAGTAGTCCCCGACCTGGGGACGAGCAGTACTTC. Protein: CASSPRPGDEQYF.

The chain recombines TRBV5-6 with TRBJ1-5; 8 bases match TRBD1. V shed 4 bases and J 11 bases; nucleotides not matched to a gene: 20. The CDR3 has 17 residues. The germline V gene has CDR1 SGHDT and CDR2 YYEEEE. In DNA form, the CDR3 reads TGTGCCAGCAGCCTAGGACAGGGTGGGATCCAGGGGAGATCCCAGCATTTT. Encoded protein: CASSLGQGGIQGRSQHF.

V usage is TRBV7-2 and J usage is TRBJ1-5; D is ambiguous. Trimming cost V 5 bases and J 4 bases, with 15 bases left between them. Germline V lookup: CDR1 SGHTA, CDR2 FQGNSA. The CDR3 covers 15 residues. The CDR3 coding sequence is TGTGCCAGCAGCACACAGAGTTTTGGGAATCAGCCCCAGCATTTT. It is translated as CASSTQSFGNQPQHF.

The chain recombines TRBV9 with TRBJ2-7; no reliable D call. Germline V gene lookup returns CDR1 SGDLS and CDR2 YYNGEE. The CDR3 length is 14 residues. The V end was cut by 4 bases, the J end by 0 bases, with 11 bases between. In DNA form, the CDR3 reads TGTGCCAGCAGCCTTCTCGGCACCTCCTACGAGCAGTACTTC. Amino acids: CASSLLGTSYEQYF.

The chain uses TRBV4-3 and TRBJ1-2; 8 positions match TRBD1. J lost 6 bases, V lost 0 bases, and 3 bases had no gene match. This CDR3 is built from 14 residues. Germline V CDR1 and CDR2: LGHNA, YSLEER. CDR3 nucleotide sequence: TGCGCCAGCAGCCAAGAGGGGACAGGTGATGGCTACACCTTC. Residues: CASSQEGTGDGYTF.

Written as DNA, the CDR3 is TGTGCCAGCAGCCTTGCTCATAGCGGGGTGGGAGATACGCAGTATTTT. This codes for CASSLAHSGVGDTQYF. The chain is built from TRBV9 and TRBJ2-3; 8 nucleotides line up with TRBD2. The germline gives CDR1 SGDLS, CDR2 YYNGEE. This CDR3 spans 16 amino acids. Trimming removed 4 bases from V and 5 bases from J; junction bases left unmatched: 12.

The CDR3 DNA reads TGTGCCAGCAGCTTAACAGGGAATCAGCCCCAGCATTTT. This sequence encodes CASSLTGNQPQHF. This sequence joins TRBV11-2 and TRBJ1-5; tentatively, D is TRBD1 (6 bases). V was trimmed by 2 bases and J by 4 bases, leaving 6 bases between them. This CDR3 is 13 amino acids long. Germline V CDR1 and CDR2: SGHAT, FQNNGV.

CDR3 DNA sequence: TGCGCCAGCAGCTTGACCGGGACAGGGGTTGGGAACACTGAAGCTTTCTTT. Protein sequence: CASSLTGTGVGNTEAFF. The chain is built from TRBV5-1 and TRBJ1-1, with 10 bases lining up with TRBD1. The V gene's germline CDR1 is SGHRS and CDR2 YFSETQ. The CDR3 is 17 residues long. V was pared by 1 base and J by 1 base, with 7 bases of the junction left unmatched.

The chain has TRBV27 and TRBJ1-1; weak D call: TRBD1 (5 bases). V lost 2 bases and J lost 8, with 12 bases in between. Germline V lookup: CDR1 MNHEY, CDR2 SMNVEV (reference sequence). The CDR3 is 13 residues long. CDR3 region: CASSLRETDEAFF. The CDR3 DNA reads TGTGCCAGCAGTTTAAGGGAGACAGACGAAGCTTTCTTT.

This chain links TRBV11-3 with TRBJ2-3; D is unresolved. Trimming removed 6 bases at V and 6 bases at J, with 19 bases between. Germline V gene lookup returns CDR1 SGHNT and CDR2 YENEEA. The CDR3 runs 15 residues. The CDR3 DNA reads as TGTGCCAGCAGTTTGGGCACTGCTCGCTTTGATACGCAGTATTTT. This translates into CASSLGTARFDTQYF.

The V call is TRBV4-1, the J call TRBJ1-2; D gene uncertain. CDR3 length: 13 residues. The germline V gene encodes CDR1 MGHRA and CDR2 YSYEKL. V was cut by 4 bases and J by 6 bases, with 12 bases left in between. CDR3: CASSRHALDGYTF. The CDR3 nucleotides read TGCGCCAGCAGCCGACATGCCCTGGATGGCTACACCTTC.

The V call is TRBV4-1, the J call TRBJ1-4; D is perhaps TRBD1 (5 bases). Germline-derived CDR1 and CDR2 are MGHRA and YSYEKL. V lost 4 bases and J lost 0, with 15 bases in between. This CDR3 spans 17 amino acids. The DNA of the CDR3 is TGCGCCAGCAGCCTGTCCGGGACCCAGGCAACTAATGAAAAACTGTTTTTT. It codes for CASSLSGTQATNEKLFF.

CDR3 loop: CASSQEPGLLGDTQYF. The CDR3 region has the DNA TGTGCCAGCAGCCAGGAACCGGGCCTCTTGGGAGATACGCAGTATTTT. The chain combines TRBV11-2 with TRBJ2-3, with D unresolved. The CDR3 runs 16 residues. The V gene lost 5 bases and the J gene lost 5 bases, with 20 bases spanning the gap. Looked up from germline, CDR1 is SGHAT and CDR2 is FQNNGV. The full variable domain, with the rest looked up from reference TRBV11-2 and TRBJ2-3, is EAGVAQSPRYKIIEKRQSVAFWCNPISGHATLYWYQQILGQGPKLLIQFQNNGVVDDSQLPKDRFSAERLKGVDSTLKIQPAKLEDSAVYLCASSQEPGLLGDTQYFGPGTRLTVL.

This clone occurred a few times. The chain employs TRBV30 and TRBJ1-3, with D tentatively TRBD1 (5 bases). The germline V gene has CDR1 GTSNPN and CDR2 SVGIG (reference sequence). Trimming took off 4 bases at V and 7 bases at J, with 11 bases between the two ends. CDR3 length: 12 amino acids. The DNA for the CDR3 is TGTGCCTGGAAAGCCAAGGGGAACACCATATATTTT. This codes for CAWKAKGNTIYF.

The chain carries TRBV6-1 and TRBJ1-5; possibly TRBD1 for D (5 bases). The V end was cut by 2 bases, the J end by 7 bases, with 12 bases between. There are 14 residues in the CDR3. Per the germline V gene, CDR1 is MNHNS and CDR2 is SASEGT. The CDR3, as DNA: TGTGCCAGCAGTGAACAAGGGGTCGGGCAGCCCCAGCATTTT. Protein: CASSEQGVGQPQHF.

This clone occurred a few times. The chain is built from TRBV7-9 and TRBJ1-5; weak D call: TRBD1 (6 bases). The CDR3 loop spans 14 amino acids. CDR1 and CDR2 from the germline V gene are SEHNR and FQNEAQ (reference sequence). Trimming removed 5 bases at V and 4 bases at J, with 12 bases between. CDR3 sequence: CASSKQGINQPQHF. CDR3 nucleotides: TGTGCCAGCAGCAAACAGGGAATTAATCAGCCCCAGCATTTT.

The chain is built from TRBV30 and TRBJ1-5; D gene ambiguous. V lost 0 bases and J lost 0, with 9 bases in between. The V gene's germline CDR1 is GTSNPN and CDR2 SVGIG (reference sequence). The CDR3 runs to 15 residues. The CDR3 sequence is CAWSVLGNSNQPQHF. For the CDR3, the DNA is TGTGCCTGGAGTGTACTCGGGAATAGCAATCAGCCCCAGCATTTT.

The genes are TRBV27 and TRBJ2-1; TRBD1 matches 9 bases. V shed 8 bases, J shed 1 base, and the junction held 0 bases outside the gene matches. CDR1 and CDR2 from the germline V gene are MNHEY and SMNVEV (reference sequence). The CDR3 has 13 amino acids. CDR3 DNA: TGTGCCAGCGGGACAGGGTCCTACAATGAGCAGTTCTTC. It codes for CASGTGSYNEQFF.

The chain is built from TRBV9 and TRBJ2-5; 7 bases align to TRBD1. The CDR3 contains 14 residues. Unmatched junction bases numbered 2, after V lost 0 bases and J lost 3 bases. Germline V CDR1 and CDR2: SGDLS, YYNGEE. CDR3 amino acids: CASSVGTGEETQYF. The CDR3, as DNA: TGTGCCAGCAGCGTAGGGACAGGCGAAGAGACCCAGTACTTC. Together with reference TRBV9 and TRBJ2-5, the CDR3 gives the full variable domain: DSGVTQTPKHLITATGQRVTLRCSPRSGDLSVYWYQQSLDQGLQFLIQYYNGEERAKGNILERFSAQQFPDLHSELNLSSLELGDSALYFCASSVGTGEETQYFGPGTRLLVL.

The chain couples TRBV3-1 (or the pseudogene TRBV3-2) to TRBJ1-4; D gene unclear. Germline CDR1 LGHDT, CDR2 YNNKEL (reference sequence). Trimming shortened V by 4 bases and J by 8 bases, and 17 bases separated the two germline ends. This CDR3 region has 15 residues. For the CDR3, the DNA is TGTGCCAGCAGCCCCAAAGGATCCATAGGGGAAAAACTGTTTTTT. Translation: CASSPKGSIGEKLFF.

The chain carries TRBV29-1 and TRBJ2-1, with D perhaps given as TRBD1 or TRBD2 (5 bases each). Per germline, CDR1 SQVTM and CDR2 ANQGSEA. The CDR3 runs 11 residues. The V end lost 6 bases, the J end lost 7 bases, and 10 bases lay between the germline ends. Written as DNA, the CDR3 is TGCAGCGTCGGAGAGGGGAATGAGCAGTTCTTC. Translation: CSVGEGNEQFF.

The rearrangement uses TRBV9 and TRBJ1-4, with a tentative D call TRBD1 (6 bases). V shed 3 bases and J shed 6 bases, with 12 bases lying between them. The CDR3 length is 14 residues. Germline V gene lookup returns CDR1 SGDLS and CDR2 YYNGEE. CDR3 nucleotides: TGTGCCAGCAGCGAACAGGGTCAGGATGAAAAACTGTTTTTT. Its protein product is CASSEQGQDEKLFF. Drawing the rest from reference TRBV9 and TRBJ1-4, the complete variable domain is DSGVTQTPKHLITATGQRVTLRCSPRSGDLSVYWYQQSLDQGLQFLIQYYNGEERAKGNILERFSAQQFPDLHSELNLSSLELGDSALYFCASSEQGQDEKLFFGSGTQLSVL.

The chain uses TRBV7-8 and TRBJ2-1; maybe TRBD1 (6 bases). Germline values: CDR1 SGHVS, CDR2 FQNEAQ. The V and J ends lost 2 bases and 5 bases respectively, with 13 bases between them. This CDR3 has 15 amino acids. The CDR3 sequence: CASSLSGDGDNEQFF. The DNA for the CDR3 is TGTGCCAGCAGCTTATCAGGGGATGGGGACAATGAGCAGTTCTTC.

This chain uses TRBV11-2 with TRBJ2-3; D is perhaps TRBD2 (5 bases). The V end was cut by 2 bases, the J end by 0 bases, with 12 bases between. The germline V gene encodes CDR1 SGHAT and CDR2 FQNNGV. CDR3 size: 16 residues. The CDR3 protein is CASSLRDPLSTDTQYF. The CDR3 DNA reads TGTGCCAGCAGCTTACGGGATCCTCTAAGCACAGATACGCAGTATTTT.

CDR3 loop: CASSYHTSYEQYF. In DNA, the CDR3 is TGTGCCAGCAGTTACCACACATCCTACGAGCAGTACTTC. The V and J genes are TRBV6-5 and TRBJ2-7; no definite D call. Germline-derived CDR1 and CDR2 are MNHEY and SVGAGI. The ends were cut back, 2 bases at V and 1 base at J, with 6 bases in the middle. This CDR3 is built from 13 residues.

The rearrangement links TRBV10-1 to TRBJ1-5; D not resolved. CDR3 size: 13 residues. V lost 4 bases and J 6 bases, leaving 10 bases between the germline ends. Germline V gene data show CDR1 as WNHNN and CDR2 as SYGVQD (reference sequence). The CDR3 loop is CASSVGLGQPQHF. In DNA form, the CDR3 reads TGCGCCAGCAGTGTAGGATTGGGTCAGCCCCAGCATTTT.

The V gene is TRBV6-2 or TRBV6-3, the J gene TRBJ2-3, with 13 nucleotides matching TRBD2. The V gene's germline CDR1 is MNHEY and CDR2 SVGEGT. The CDR3 is 17 amino acids. The V segment lost 2 bases and the J segment 4 bases; nucleotides outside the gene matches: 6. The CDR3 region has the DNA TGTGCCAGCAGTTACGTACTAGCGGGGGGGCGGTCAGATACGCAGTATTTT. This encodes CASSYVLAGGRSDTQYF.

The V call is TRBV14, the J call TRBJ2-7; D remains ambiguous. Germline V CDR1 and CDR2: SGHDN, FVKESK. The CDR3 covers 15 residues. V gave up 0 bases and J gave up 5 bases, with 14 bases separating them. The CDR3 bases are TGTGCCAGCAGCCAAGATCAAGGCTCCTACAACGAGCAGTACTTC. Amino acid sequence: CASSQDQGSYNEQYF.